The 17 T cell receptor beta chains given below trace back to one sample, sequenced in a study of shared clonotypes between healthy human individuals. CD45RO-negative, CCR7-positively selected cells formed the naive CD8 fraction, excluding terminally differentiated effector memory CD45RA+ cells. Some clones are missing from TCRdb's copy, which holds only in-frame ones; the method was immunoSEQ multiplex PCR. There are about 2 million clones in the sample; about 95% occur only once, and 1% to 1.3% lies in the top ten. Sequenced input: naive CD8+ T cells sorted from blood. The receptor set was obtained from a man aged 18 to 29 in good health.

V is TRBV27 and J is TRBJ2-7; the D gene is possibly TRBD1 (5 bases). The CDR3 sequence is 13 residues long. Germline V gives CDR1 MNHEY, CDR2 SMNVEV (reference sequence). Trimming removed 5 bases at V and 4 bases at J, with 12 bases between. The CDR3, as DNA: TGTGCCAGCAGTGACAGAGCAAAATACGAGCAGTACTTC. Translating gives CASSDRAKYEQYF.

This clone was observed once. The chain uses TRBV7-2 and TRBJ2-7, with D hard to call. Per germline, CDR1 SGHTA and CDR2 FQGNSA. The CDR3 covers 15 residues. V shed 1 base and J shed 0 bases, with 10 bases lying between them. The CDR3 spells CASSLDDGNSYEQYF. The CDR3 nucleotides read TGTGCCAGCAGCTTAGATGACGGAAACTCCTACGAGCAGTACTTC.

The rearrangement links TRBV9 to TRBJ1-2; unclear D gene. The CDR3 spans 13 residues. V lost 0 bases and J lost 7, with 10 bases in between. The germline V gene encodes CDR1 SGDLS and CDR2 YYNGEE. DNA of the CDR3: TGTGCCAGCAGCGTAGCAAGCACGGGTGGCTACACCTTC. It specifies CASSVASTGGYTF.

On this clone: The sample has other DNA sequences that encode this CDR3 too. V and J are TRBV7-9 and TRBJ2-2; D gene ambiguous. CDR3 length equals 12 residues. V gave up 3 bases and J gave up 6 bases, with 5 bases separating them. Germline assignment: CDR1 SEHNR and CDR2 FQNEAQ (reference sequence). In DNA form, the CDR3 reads TGTGCCAGCAGCTTCGGATCCGGGGAGCTGTTTTTT. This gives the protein CASSFGSGELFF.

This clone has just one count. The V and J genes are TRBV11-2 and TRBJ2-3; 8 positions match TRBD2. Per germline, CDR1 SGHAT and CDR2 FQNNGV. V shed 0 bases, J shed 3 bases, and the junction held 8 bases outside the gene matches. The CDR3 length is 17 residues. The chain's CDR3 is CASSLDFVGGVTDTQYF. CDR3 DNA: TGTGCCAGCAGCTTAGATTTCGTCGGGGGGGTTACAGATACGCAGTATTTT.

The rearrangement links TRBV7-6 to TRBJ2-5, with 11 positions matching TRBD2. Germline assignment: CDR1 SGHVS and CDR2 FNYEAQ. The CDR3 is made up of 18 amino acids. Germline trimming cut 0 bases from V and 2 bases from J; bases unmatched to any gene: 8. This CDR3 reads CASSLASGLAGSQETQYF. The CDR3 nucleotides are TGTGCCAGCAGCTTAGCTTCCGGACTAGCGGGTTCGCAAGAGACCCAGTACTTC.

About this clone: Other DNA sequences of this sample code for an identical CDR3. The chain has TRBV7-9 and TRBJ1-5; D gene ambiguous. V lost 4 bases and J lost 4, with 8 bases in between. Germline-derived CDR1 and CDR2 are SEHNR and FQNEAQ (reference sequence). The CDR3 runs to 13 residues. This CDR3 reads CASSSGQNQPQHF. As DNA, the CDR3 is TGTGCCAGCAGCTCTGGCCAAAATCAGCCCCAGCATTTT.

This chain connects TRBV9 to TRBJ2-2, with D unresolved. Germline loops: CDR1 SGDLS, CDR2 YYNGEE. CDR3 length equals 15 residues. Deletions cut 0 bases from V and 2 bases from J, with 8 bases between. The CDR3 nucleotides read TGTGCCAGCAGCGTAGAACCCATTAACACCGGGGAGCTGTTTTTT. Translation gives CASSVEPINTGELFF.

CDR3 coding DNA: TGTGCCAGCAGCTCATCGTGGGACAGGGGAAACACCTTC. Residues: CASSSSWDRGNTF. This sequence joins TRBV11-2 and TRBJ1-2; 10 bases align to TRBD1. Trimming took 4 bases from V and 12 from J; bases not matched to a gene: 8. Germline lookup yields CDR1 SGHAT and CDR2 FQNNGV. This CDR3 spans 13 amino acids.

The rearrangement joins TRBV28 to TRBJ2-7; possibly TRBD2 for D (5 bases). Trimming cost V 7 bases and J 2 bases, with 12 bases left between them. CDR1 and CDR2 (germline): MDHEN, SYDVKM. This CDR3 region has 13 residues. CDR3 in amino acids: CASTWGETYEQYF. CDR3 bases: TGTGCCAGCACCTGGGGAGAAACCTACGAGCAGTACTTC.

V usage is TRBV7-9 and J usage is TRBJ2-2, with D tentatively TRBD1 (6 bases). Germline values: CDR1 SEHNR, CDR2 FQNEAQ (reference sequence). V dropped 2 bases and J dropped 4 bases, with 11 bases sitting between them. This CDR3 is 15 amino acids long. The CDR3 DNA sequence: TGTGCCAGCAGCTTAATAACAGGGTTCACCGGGGAGCTGTTTTTT. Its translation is CASSLITGFTGELFF.

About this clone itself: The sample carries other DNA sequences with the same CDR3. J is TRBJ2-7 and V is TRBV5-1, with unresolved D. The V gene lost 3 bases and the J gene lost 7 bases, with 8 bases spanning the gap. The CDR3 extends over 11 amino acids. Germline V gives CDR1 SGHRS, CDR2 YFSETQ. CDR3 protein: CASSSGGEQYF. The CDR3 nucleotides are TGCGCCAGCAGCTCTGGTGGGGAGCAGTACTTC. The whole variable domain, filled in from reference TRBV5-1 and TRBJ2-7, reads KAGVTQTPRYLIKTRGQQVTLSCSPISGHRSVSWYQQTPGQGLQFLFEYFSETQRNKGNFPGRFSGRQFSNSRSEMNVSTLELGDSALYLCASSSGGEQYFGPGTRLTVT.

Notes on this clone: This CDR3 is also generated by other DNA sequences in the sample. The DNA for the CDR3 is TGTGCCAGCAGCTTAGGAGGACTAAACACTGAAGCTTTCTTT. This encodes CASSLGGLNTEAFF. The chain links TRBV13 to TRBJ1-1, with D unclear. The V end was cut by 0 bases, the J end by 2 bases, with 7 bases between. Germline V gives CDR1 PRHDT, CDR2 FYEKMQ (reference sequence). The CDR3 contains 14 residues.

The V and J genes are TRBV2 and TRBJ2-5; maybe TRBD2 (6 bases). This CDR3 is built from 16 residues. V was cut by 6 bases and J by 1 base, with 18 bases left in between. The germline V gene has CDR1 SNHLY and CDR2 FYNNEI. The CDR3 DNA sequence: TGTGCCAGCAGCCGGGACTCTGTGAACACCCAAGAGACCCAGTACTTC. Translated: CASSRDSVNTQETQYF.

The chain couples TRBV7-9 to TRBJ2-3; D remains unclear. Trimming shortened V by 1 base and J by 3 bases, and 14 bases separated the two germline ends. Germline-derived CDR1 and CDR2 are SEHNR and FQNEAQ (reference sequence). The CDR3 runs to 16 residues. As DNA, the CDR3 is TGTGCCAGCAGCTTAGTCCGCAGAGAGAAAACAGATACGCAGTATTTT. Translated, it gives CASSLVRREKTDTQYF.

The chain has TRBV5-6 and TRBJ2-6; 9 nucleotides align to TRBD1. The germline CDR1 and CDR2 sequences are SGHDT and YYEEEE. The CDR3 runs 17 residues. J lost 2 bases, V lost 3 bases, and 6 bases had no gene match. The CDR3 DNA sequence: TGTGCCAGCAGCTCCCGGGACAGGGTCCCTGGGGCCAACGTCCTGACTTTC. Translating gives CASSSRDRVPGANVLTF.

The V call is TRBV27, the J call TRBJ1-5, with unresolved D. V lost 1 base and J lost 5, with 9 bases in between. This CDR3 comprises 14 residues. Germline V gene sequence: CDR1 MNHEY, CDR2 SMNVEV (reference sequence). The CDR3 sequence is CASSLFFMDQPQHF. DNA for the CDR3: TGTGCCAGCAGTTTATTTTTTATGGATCAGCCCCAGCATTTT.